This record covers a single T cell receptor beta chain. Its target is not known. The entry originates in a study of T cell repertoires in cytomegalovirus infection. The overall study: CMV infection together with matching HLA type was indicated by public TCR beta signatures. Study-level findings and limits: It was HLA-C-restricted CMV-specific TCR beta clonotypes that dominated the response ex vivo.

Using its own MiXCR run on the reads, TCRdb lists one record per CDR3 protein. The sample has 95,000 to 150,000 distinct CDR3 sequences, over 30% seen once; the top ten hold roughly 58%. CDR1 is DFQATT and CDR2 is SNEGSKA in the germline V gene (reference sequence). This CDR3 has 13 residues. V was cut by 3 bases and J by 2 bases, with 9 bases left in between. The origin of this receptor is a human donor in good health (CMV status not recorded). Some clones in this sample may be carry-over from other donors' samples. The genes are TRBV20-1 and TRBJ2-3; D uncertain. The starting material was CD8+ T cells from cultured PBMCs, obtained from culture after CMV antigen stimulation. The CDR3 loop reads CSASSSVTDTQYF. For the CDR3, the DNA is TGCAGTGCTAGTTCTTCGGTCACAGATACGCAGTATTTT.